This TCR beta chain emerged from a study of blood T cell repertoires in COVID-19. For the study at large: The origin of the acute and convalescent COVID-19 samples was the United States, Italy and Spain. PBMCs, B-cell-depleted T cells, or T cells were the source of the cDNA or gDNA that made up the material.

Authors' methods: Nucleated cell number was recorded as an estimate derived from reference gene primer amplification. Sequenced by immunoSEQ multiplex PCR; TCRdb stores in-frame clones only, minus some. The D gene and trimming were derived from the DNA, and the V and J assignments and clone size from that table. The data hold about 48,000 clones, with about nine tenths observed a single time. The ends were cut back, 6 bases at V and 1 base at J, with 19 bases in the middle. Germline CDR1 and CDR2: KGHSH and LQKENI. The CDR3 is 16 amino acids. Sample: peripheral blood. The sequence was collected from a man between 65 and 80 years old with acute or convalescent COVID-19. The chain links TRBV18 to TRBJ2-7; D might be TRBD1 (6 bases). The CDR3 spells CASSLAGQTISYEQYF. CDR3 in DNA: TGTGCCAGCTCCCTAGCTGGACAGACGATTTCCTACGAGCAGTACTTC.